This T cell receptor beta chain was sequenced during a study of blood T cell repertoires in COVID-19. Under the authors' procedure: Estimation of nucleated cell counts relied on the amplification of reference gene primers. Only in-frame clones appear in the TCRdb table, and some are missing; sequencing was by immunoSEQ multiplex PCR. The V and J calls and the clone size are those of that table, but D and trimming were determined from the DNA. Here the sample spans a few hundred thousand clones, approximately 84% being singletons. Participants' own reports of clinical history determined their cohort assignment. Germline CDR1 SGHKS, CDR2 YYEKEE (reference sequence). The CDR3 has 15 amino acids. The ends were cut back, 0 bases at V and 8 bases at J, with 14 bases in the middle.

Sequenced: PBMCs or T cells enriched from blood (not recorded which). The V gene is TRBV5-5, the J gene TRBJ1-4; D perhaps matches TRBD1 (5 bases). The TCR sequence derives from a woman in her late teens or twenties who had recovered from COVID-19. CDR3 sequence: CASSLAGGGAEKLFF. The CDR3 region has the DNA TGTGCCAGCAGCTTGGCCGGGGGAGGGGCGGAAAAACTGTTTTTT.